The source of this TCR beta chain is a study of T-cell reconstitution after alpha-beta-depleted transplantation in children. The CDR3 sequence is 14 residues long. V lost 6 bases and J lost 6, with 15 bases in between. This clonotype has a count of ten or more. Library preparation (for TCRbeta) was performed with unique molecular identifiers. In TCRdb, the PCR reads were re-called with MiXCR into one record per CDR3 protein. The table has around 400,000 distinct CDR3 sequences, roughly 20% seen once. The source was PBMCs from the stem cell graft donor, collected from the stem cell graft. The clonotype was recovered from a human donor who donated a stem cell graft to a child with acute myeloid leukemia. This chain joins TRBV12-3 or TRBV12-4 and TRBJ2-1; D tentatively reads TRBD1 or TRBD2 (6 bases each). The DNA of the CDR3 is TGTGCCAGCAGCCGGGCCAAGGGGGGCAATGAGCAGTTCTTC. It yields the protein CASSRAKGGNEQFF.